These T cell receptor beta chains were read from a single sample in a study of T cells after yellow fever vaccination. TCRdb reprocessed the 5' RACE reads via MiXCR and lists one record per CDR3 protein. This table holds 150,000 to 200,000 distinct CDR3 sequences, 9.3% found once. Sequences were derived from CD8+ T cells sorted from PBMCs, sampled 45 days after the yellow fever booster vaccination. The receptors were gathered from a man aged 18 to 30 who received the YFV17D yellow fever vaccine. The CDR3 runs from the conserved cysteine through the conserved F or W. Each record gives: D gene, V gene, J gene, clone size, CDR3 DNA, CDR3 protein. A D gene is named only where the DNA matches it firmly. Clone size appears in some rows only: once, few, many, or a class for an expanded clone.

>TRBD2|TRBV12-3/TRBV12-4|TRBJ2-3|NA
TGTGCCAGCAGTGTGGGAGGGCCGGCAGATACGCAGTATTTT
CASSVGGPADTQYF
>TRBD1|TRBV7-9|TRBJ1-4|NA
TGTGCCAGCAGCTCGAGATCGACAGGGTTGAGGGAAAAACTGTTTTTT
CASSSRSTGLREKLFF
>NA|TRBV27|TRBJ2-5|NA
TGTGCCAGCAGTTTAGACGGTCAGCAAGAGACCCAGTACTTC
CASSLDGQQETQYF
>NA|TRBV19|TRBJ1-2|few
TGTGCCAGTACTATAAGTCCCTCCTGGGGCTACACCTTC
CASTISPSWGYTF
>TRBD2|TRBV12-3/TRBV12-4|TRBJ2-3|few
TGTGCCAGCAGTCGACAACTAGCGGGGGGCACAGATACGCAGTATTTT
CASSRQLAGGTDTQYF
>TRBD2|TRBV6-5|TRBJ2-1|NA
TGTGCCAGCAGCCCAGAGAGCGGGGGGAATGAGCAGTTCTTC
CASSPESGGNEQFF
>TRBD2|TRBV19|TRBJ2-5|NA
TGTGCCAGTAGTGAGACTAGCGGGGTTAGGGAGACCCAGTACTTC
CASSETSGVRETQYF
>TRBD1|TRBV10-3|TRBJ2-1|NA
TGTGCCATCAGTTGGACAGGGGACAATGAGCAGTTCTTC
CAISWTGDNEQFF
>NA|TRBV23-1|TRBJ2-3|NA
TGCGCCAGCAGTCAATCGGGAGACAGGCGCCTAGATACGCAGTATTTT
CASSQSGDRRLDTQYF
>NA|TRBV6-1|TRBJ1-5|few
TGTGCCAGCAGTGAGTTGTTCTTACGGCGAGGCAATCAGCCCCAGCATTTT
CASSELFLRRGNQPQHF
>TRBD1|TRBV12-3/TRBV12-4|TRBJ2-7|many
TGTGCCAGCAGTTGGACAGGGGGACTCGGGTACGAGCAGTACTTC
CASSWTGGLGYEQYF
>TRBD1|TRBV7-9|TRBJ2-1|few
TGTGCCAGCAGCCTACTCCAGGGACAGGGGGTTTATGAGCAGTTCTTC
CASSLLQGQGVYEQFF
>NA|TRBV9|TRBJ2-1|few
TGTGCCAGCAGCGTAGACGATGGTTTCTATGAGCAGTTCTTC
CASSVDDGFYEQFF
>TRBD1|TRBV4-1|TRBJ2-7|many
TGCGCCAGCAGCCCACCCTTCGGGACAGGGACCTACGAGCAGTACTTC
CASSPPFGTGTYEQYF
>TRBD2|TRBV27|TRBJ2-2|NA
TGTGCCAGCAGGGGTGGCCTAGCGGGGCACGGGGAGCTGTTTTTT
CASRGGLAGHGELFF
>NA|TRBV6-5|TRBJ1-1|few
TGTGCCAGCAGCCAACAGGGTTACACTGAAGCTTTCTTT
CASSQQGYTEAFF
>NA|TRBV3-1|TRBJ1-2|few
TGTGCCAGCAGCCAGGGAAAGAGGTGGCATGGCTACACCTTC
CASSQGKRWHGYTF
>TRBD2|TRBV6-2/TRBV6-3|TRBJ2-3|few
TGTGCCAGCAGCTTACTAGCGGGTTTTACTAATACGCAGTATTTT
CASSLLAGFTNTQYF
>NA|TRBV7-9|TRBJ1-1|few
TGTGCCAGCAGCAATCCGCAGGGGATGAACACTGAAGCTTTCTTT
CASSNPQGMNTEAFF
>NA|TRBV7-9|TRBJ1-6|NA
TGTGCCAGCAGCCTTACACGGGACCATAATTCACCCCTCCACTTT
CASSLTRDHNSPLHF
>TRBD1|TRBV9|TRBJ2-2|few
TGTGCCAGCAGCGGAAACAGGGGCTTTACTACCGGGGAGCTGTTTTTT
CASSGNRGFTTGELFF
>NA|TRBV7-2|TRBJ2-3|few
TGTGCCAGCAGCTACCATTTAGGGGAAGATACGCAGTATTTT
CASSYHLGEDTQYF
>NA|TRBV7-2|TRBJ1-5|NA
TGTGCCAGCAGCACGACAGTAAATCAGCCCCAGCATTTT
CASSTTVNQPQHF
>NA|TRBV6-5|TRBJ2-6|few
TGTGCCAGCAGTTCGCCGGACGGGACACCCCCCGTCCACTCTGGGGCCAACGTCCTGACTTTC
CASSSPDGTPPVHSGANVLTF
>NA|TRBV5-5|TRBJ2-7|few
TGTGCCAGCAGCTTGGCCCGCAGGGGACCCCCCTACGAGCAGTACTTC
CASSLARRGPPYEQYF
>TRBD1|TRBV7-9|TRBJ1-1|NA
TGTGCCAGCAGGGTGGTGTTAGGGGGCGGCCTCCCTAACACTGAAGCTTTCTTT
CASRVVLGGGLPNTEAFF
>TRBD2|TRBV4-3|TRBJ2-7|NA
TGCGCCAGCAGCCCCCGGAGCGGGGGCATTTACGAGCAGTACTTC
CASSPRSGGIYEQYF
>NA|TRBV7-9|TRBJ2-3|NA
TGTGCCAGCAGCTCGGTCGGGGGAGATACGCAGTATTTT
CASSSVGGDTQYF
>NA|TRBV2|TRBJ2-2|few
TGTGCCAGCAGTGAGGTGGACAGTTTGGACACCGGGGAGCTGTTTTTT
CASSEVDSLDTGELFF
>TRBD2|TRBV10-1|TRBJ2-3|NA
TGCGCCAGCAGTGAGAGCGGGGGGGCCGCAGATACGCAGTATTTT
CASSESGGAADTQYF
>NA|TRBV29-1|TRBJ1-1|many
TGCAGCGCTACCGGGACGGGGACTGAAGCTTTCTTT
CSATGTGTEAFF
>NA|TRBV19|TRBJ2-4|few
TGTGCCAGTAGTATTATTGGGCAGACGATTCAGTACTTC
CASSIIGQTIQYF
>TRBD1|TRBV6-5|TRBJ1-3|NA
TGTGCCAGCACCGGAGGCGACAGGGGTGAATGGGCTGGAAACACCATATATTTT
CASTGGDRGEWAGNTIYF
>NA|TRBV7-2|TRBJ2-5|NA
TGTGCCAGCAGCTTTTTTAGGGCAGAGACCCAGTACTTC
CASSFFRAETQYF
>TRBD2|TRBV7-6|TRBJ2-5|few
TGTGCCAGCAGCTTACACGCACCCCCTAGCGGGGGGCCGACAAACCAAGAGACCCAGTACTTC
CASSLHAPPSGGPTNQETQYF
>NA|TRBV4-1|TRBJ2-3|NA
TGCGCCAGCAGCCAGCAGGGTGCAGATACGCAGTATTTT
CASSQQGADTQYF
>NA|TRBV20-1|TRBJ2-1|many
TGCAGTGCGAGACGGTTCAATGAGCAGTTCTTC
CSARRFNEQFF
>NA|TRBV6-5|TRBJ1-4|few
TGTGCCAGCAGCCTCGCCGGAGGGAATGAAAAACTGTTTTTT
CASSLAGGNEKLFF
>NA|TRBV12-3/TRBV12-4|TRBJ1-3|NA
TGTGCCATCATACCTGCAGGGGATCCTGGAAACACCATATATTTT
CAIIPAGDPGNTIYF
>NA|TRBV9|TRBJ1-1|NA
TGTGCCAGCAGCTCTCCGGGTCTCACCAACACTGAAGCTTTCTTT
CASSSPGLTNTEAFF
>NA|TRBV11-2|TRBJ1-4|few
TGTGCCAGCAGTCGACTCCGGGAGGTTGAAAAACTGTTTTTT
CASSRLREVEKLFF
>TRBD1|TRBV3-1|TRBJ1-5|NA
TGTGCCAGCAGCCCGGGACAGGGGGCTTATAGCAATCAGCCCCAGCATTTT
CASSPGQGAYSNQPQHF
>NA|TRBV7-6|TRBJ1-2|NA
TGTGCCAGCAGCTTAGAAGCGAAGGAGGGCTATGGCTACACCTTC
CASSLEAKEGYGYTF
>TRBD2|TRBV12-3/TRBV12-4|TRBJ2-1|NA
TGTGCCAGCAGTTCGACTAGCGCCGACGGCGATGAGCAGTTCTTC
CASSSTSADGDEQFF
>NA|TRBV5-1|TRBJ2-2|few
TGCGCCAGCAGCACTGACACGACCGGGGAGCTGTTTTTT
CASSTDTTGELFF
>NA|TRBV7-9|TRBJ1-3|NA
TGTGCCAGCAGCTTCATAGCGCTATCTGGAAACACCATATATTTT
CASSFIALSGNTIYF